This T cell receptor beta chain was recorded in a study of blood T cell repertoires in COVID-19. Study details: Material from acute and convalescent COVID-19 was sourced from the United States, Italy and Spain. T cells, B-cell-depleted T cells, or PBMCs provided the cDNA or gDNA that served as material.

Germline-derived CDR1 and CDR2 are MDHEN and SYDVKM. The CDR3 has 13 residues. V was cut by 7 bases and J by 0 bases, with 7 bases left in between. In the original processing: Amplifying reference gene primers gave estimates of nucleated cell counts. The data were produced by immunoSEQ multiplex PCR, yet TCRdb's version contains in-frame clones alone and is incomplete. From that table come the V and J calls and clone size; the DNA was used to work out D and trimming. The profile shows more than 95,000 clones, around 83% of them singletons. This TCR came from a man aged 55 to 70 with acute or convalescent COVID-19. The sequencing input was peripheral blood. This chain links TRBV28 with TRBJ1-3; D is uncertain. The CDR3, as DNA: TGTGCCAGCACCCGGAGCTCTGGAAACACCATATATTTT. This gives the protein CASTRSSGNTIYF.